The T cell receptor (beta chain) under discussion was sequenced for a study of post-analysis software for immune sequencing data (dated by TCRdb to 2014 to 2015). Background on the whole study: The recorded disease courses included relapsing-remitting, secondary progressive and progressive-relapsing multiple sclerosis, and some patients had no subtype annotation. A subset of samples was prepared in parallel using single-end sample barcoding, then pooled and co-amplified after Illumina adapter ligation. The patient repertoires were set against about 12 previously published healthy control repertoires from donors whose ages ranged from roughly 6 to 26 years.

To demonstrate the VDJtools post-analysis software, TCR beta repertoires were profiled from the peripheral blood of roughly 14 young patients with multiple sclerosis. The multiple sclerosis patients were children and adolescents ranging in age from roughly 6 to 15 years. Remarks on this clonotype: What antigen it recognizes has not been identified. Base qualities are missing; no much larger clone stands one base away.

The cysteine opens and the phenylalanine closes a CDR3 of 15 amino acids. The sequence is cut down to CDR3 DNA, 45 bases in frame from base 1. The V end loses 3 bases and the J end loses 3 bases, and a stretch of 13 bases separates them. CDR1 and CDR2 were assigned from the germline V gene as SNHLY and FYNNEI. Receptors were amplified or captured by PCR. TCRdb records Illumina HiSeq 2500 as the sequencer. To reduce PCR and sequencing biases, unique molecular identifiers were built into the TCR beta cDNA libraries. Approximately 500,000 cDNA molecules were obtained per 1 to 10 million input T cells, so each molecule approximated one T cell. The patient libraries were prepared and sequenced with the same protocol used for the earlier healthy control dataset. Within a given batch, samples were prepared together, multiplexed and sequenced on the same HiSeq lane. As for the original processing: MIGEC handled the raw barcoded reads, throwing out single-read molecular identifier groups before consensus assembly and CDR3 extraction. VDJtools was used for post-analysis of the clonotype tables, with diversity normalized by down-sampling every dataset to the smallest sample size. Repertoire overlap clustering matched CDR3 amino acid but not nucleotide sequences to correct batch-related cross-sample contamination. The public sequencing data were trimmed at Q25 with fastp and processed into clonotypes with MiXCR by TCRdb, which kept only in-frame beta chains. Every distinct CDR3 protein forms one entry, paired with its most common genes and DNA. The V and J calls, along with clone size, are taken from TCRdb and not from the paper's own processing. In all, the sample holds approximately 690,000 distinct CDR3 sequences, and 59% of those were seen once. The ten largest make up 11% of the sample.

Study-wide conclusions, independent of this receptor: Normalized Chao1 diversity was significantly lower in multiple sclerosis patients than controls, suggesting substantial peripheral T-cell clonal expansion. The control group was slightly older than the multiple sclerosis patient group. Strong co-clustering of samples prepared in the same batch was shown by direct clustering with F measure, prompting a batch-effect correction. Significantly higher frequencies in patients than in controls were found for a handful of TRBV segments, including TRBV5-6, TRBV5-1 and TRBV20-1.

The source of this sequence is a girl aged 2 to 10 with multiple sclerosis. The sequence is built from TRBV2 and TRBJ2-3, with a tentative D gene TRBD1 over 7 matching bases. The sequenced sample consisted of blood. The nucleotides read TGTGCCAGCAGTGACAGGGGGGTATGGACAGATACGCAGTATTTT. It codes for CASSDRGVWTDTQYF.